This T cell receptor beta chain was captured by sequencing in a study of T cell repertoires in ileal Crohn's disease. Across the study: At surgery, roughly 35% of patients smoked, with median disease duration 7.9 years. The study, taken as a whole, reports: Clonal expansions were more frequent in active smokers than non-smokers at surgery.

Profiled with immunoSEQ multiplex PCR; TCRdb holds only in-frame clones, not every one. The data contain approximately 8,800 clones, around 96% of them seen just once; the ten biggest clones take up roughly 0.2%. Concerning this clone itself: Antigen specificity is unknown.

Included were adult ileal or ileocolonic Crohn's patients indicated for ileocolonic resection. The sequencing input was ileal tissue. The receptor was derived from an adult with Crohn's disease.

The chain's CDR3 is CASSLGRTLNYGYTF. The CDR3 DNA sequence: TGTGCCAGCAGTTTAGGTAGAACCCTCAACTATGGCTACACCTTC. The chain combines TRBV28 with TRBJ1-2; D is ambiguous. The CDR3 runs to 15 residues. Trimming shortened V by 2 bases and J by 2 bases, and 12 bases separated the two germline ends. CDR1 and CDR2 (germline): MDHEN, SYDVKM.